What follows is one TCR beta chain and its context. The source of the sample is a study of blood T cell repertoires in COVID-19. On the study more broadly: COVID-19 samples from acute and convalescent phases originated in the United States, Italy and Spain. T cells, B-cell-depleted T cells, or PBMCs supplied cDNA or gDNA.

Under the authors' procedure: The assay estimated nucleated cells by amplifying reference gene primers. The method was immunoSEQ multiplex PCR; TCRdb's version includes in-frame clones alone and lacks a portion of them. Clonal size and the V and J genes are those of that table, whereas D and trimming came from the DNA. The sample gives approximately 120,000 clones, about 77% of which show up once; around a fifth is in the top ten. CDR3 length: 15 residues. The germline V gene has CDR1 MNHEY and CDR2 SMNVEV (reference sequence). V dropped 1 base and J dropped 1; count of bases not matched to a gene: 4.

This clonotype was obtained from a man older than 75 with acute or convalescent COVID-19. The chain couples TRBV27 to TRBJ2-7; 7 bases map to TRBD2. Source material: peripheral blood. The CDR3 sequence: CASSLWGGPSYEQYF. The DNA of the CDR3 is TGTGCCAGCAGTTTATGGGGGGGACCATCCTACGAGCAGTACTTC.